This T cell receptor (beta chain) is drawn from a study of T cells in Graves' hyperthyroidism and ophthalmopathy. Findings of the study overall: Ophthalmopathy was model-predicted a median around 6.7 months pre-onset.

Recently diagnosed hyperthyroidism of less than 2 months' duration affected patients aged 18 to 65. Reasons for excluding patients were uncontrolled infection, other autoimmune disease, pregnancy or lactation. The TCR beta CDR3 regions underwent amplification using RNA transcripts as the source. The primer set for the first-round RT-PCR of the TCR CDR3 was HTBI. Each CDR3 protein gets one entry after TCRdb re-called the multiplex PCR reads with MiXCR. In the table there are 800,000 or so distinct CDR3 sequences, over 35% of which are singletons. Trimming cost V 5 bases and J 5 bases, with 18 bases left between them. The CDR3 has 15 amino acids. CDR1 is SEHNR, CDR2 FQNEAQ, per germline (reference sequence). The table lists this clonotype with many counts. What it binds is unknown.

The sequencing input was blood. This clonotype originated in a man aged 18 to 30 with Graves' hyperthyroidism. The rearrangement links TRBV7-9 to TRBJ1-2; a weak D match, TRBD1 (6 bases). CDR3 bases: TGTGCCAGCAGCGTAGAGGACAGCGCTCCTTATGGCTACACCTTC. It yields the protein CASSVEDSAPYGYTF.